The clone carrying this T cell receptor beta chain showed up just a few times. Its cognate antigen is unknown. The source of the sample is a study of response to subunit inactivated influenza vaccine. The CDR3 sequence is 15 residues long. The germline CDR1 and CDR2 sequences are LNHNV and YYDKDF (reference sequence). Trimming cost V 5 bases and J 0 bases, with 13 bases left between them. TCRdb re-called the RT-PCR reads through MiXCR, storing one row per CDR3 protein. There are 700,000 to 800,000 distinct CDR3 sequences in the sample; around 20% occur only once, and roughly a tenth lies in the top ten. Whole-study results and caveats: The authors offered the suggestion that each seasonal influenza vaccination recruits few new T cells.

This clonotype was sampled from a man in his fifties who received an inactivated influenza vaccine. This chain connects TRBV15 to TRBJ1-1; D gene ambiguous. The material sequenced was PBMCs from blood, taken 4 to 6 days after vaccination. This CDR3 is CATSFGFGVNTEAFF. In DNA, the CDR3 is TGTGCCACCAGCTTTGGATTTGGTGTGAACACTGAAGCTTTCTTT.